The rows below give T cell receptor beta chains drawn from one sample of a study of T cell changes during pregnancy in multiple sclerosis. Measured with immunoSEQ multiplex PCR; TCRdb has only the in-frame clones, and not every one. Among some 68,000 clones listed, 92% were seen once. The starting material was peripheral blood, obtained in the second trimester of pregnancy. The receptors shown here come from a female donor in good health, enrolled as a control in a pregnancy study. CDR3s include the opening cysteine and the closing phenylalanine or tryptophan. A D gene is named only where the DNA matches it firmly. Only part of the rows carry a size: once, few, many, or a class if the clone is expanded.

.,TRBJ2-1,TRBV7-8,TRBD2,TGTGCCAGCAGCTTTAAGCGGTCGGGAGGCAAGCAGTTCTTC,CASSFKRSGGKQFF
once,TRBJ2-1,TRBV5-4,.,TGTGCCAGCAGCTTAGAATCAGGGGGAGGACAGTTCTTC,CASSLESGGGQFF
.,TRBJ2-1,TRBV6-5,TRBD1,TGTGCCAGCAGTTTCGACAGGGGGACCTATAATGAGCAGTTCTTC,CASSFDRGTYNEQFF
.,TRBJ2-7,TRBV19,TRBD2,TGTGCCAGTAGTATGGGGGGGGAGTCCAACCCTTCCTACGAGCAGTACTTC,CASSMGGESNPSYEQYF
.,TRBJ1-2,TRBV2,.,TGTGCCAGCAGGGTAGAAGATTATGGCTACACCTTC,CASRVEDYGYTF
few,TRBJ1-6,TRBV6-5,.,TGTGCCAGCAGTAGGGAGGGATTGGGAAATTCACCCCTCCACTTT,CASSREGLGNSPLHF
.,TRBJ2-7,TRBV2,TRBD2,TGTGCCTGCGGGGGGGCGCTGGACGAGCAGTACTTC,CACGGALDEQYF
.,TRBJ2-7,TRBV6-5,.,TGTGCCAGCAGGATACAGGGGGGGAGGGGGGAGCAGTACTTC,CASRIQGGRGEQYF
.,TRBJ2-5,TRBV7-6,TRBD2,TGTGCCAGCAGCCCTCTAGCGGGAGAGGAGACCCAGTACTTC,CASSPLAGEETQYF
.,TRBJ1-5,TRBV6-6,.,TGTGCCAGCAGTAATACAGGGTCGAGCAATCAGCCCCAGCATTTT,CASSNTGSSNQPQHF
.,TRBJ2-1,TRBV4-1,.,TGCGCCAGCAGCCAGGGACACGGTGAAGGGGGTGAGCAGTTCTTC,CASSQGHGEGGEQFF
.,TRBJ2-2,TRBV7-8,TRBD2,TGTGCCAGCAGCCAAGGACTAGCGGGGGCCCTTGACACCGGGGAGCTGTTTTTT,CASSQGLAGALDTGELFF
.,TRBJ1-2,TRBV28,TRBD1,TGTGCCAGCAGCACAGGGGACTATGGCTACACCTTC,CASSTGDYGYTF
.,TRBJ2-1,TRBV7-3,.,TGTGCCAGCAGCTTAACCGCGGGCTGGGATGAGCAGTTCTTC,CASSLTAGWDEQFF
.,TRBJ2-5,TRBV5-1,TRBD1,TGCGCCAGCAGCCCTCGACAGGGCCGGGAGACCCAGTACTTC,CASSPRQGRETQYF
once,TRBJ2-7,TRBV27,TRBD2,TGTGCCAGCAGTTTATATAGCGGGAGCTCCTACGAGCAGTACTTC,CASSLYSGSSYEQYF
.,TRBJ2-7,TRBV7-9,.,TGTGCCAGCAGCTCAAGAACAGGATTCTACGAGCAGTACTTC,CASSSRTGFYEQYF
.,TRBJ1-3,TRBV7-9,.,TGTGCCAGCAGCAGCAACAGGGAGCTTATTACTGGAAACACCATATATTTT,CASSSNRELITGNTIYF
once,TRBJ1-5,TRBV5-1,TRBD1,TGCGCCAGCAGCCTTGGACAGGGAGGCAATCAGCCCCAGCATTTT,CASSLGQGGNQPQHF
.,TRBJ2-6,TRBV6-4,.,TGTGCCAGCAGTGACTCACACTCTGGGGCCAACGTCCTGACTTTC,CASSDSHSGANVLTF
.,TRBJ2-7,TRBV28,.,TGTGCCAGCCTGGGGCACACATACGAGCAGTACTTC,CASLGHTYEQYF
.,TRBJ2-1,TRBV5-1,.,TGCGCCAGCAGCTTGGGGGACAAGTACAATGAGCAGTTCTTC,CASSLGDKYNEQFF
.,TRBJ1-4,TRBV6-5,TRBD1,TGTGCCAGCAGTTACGCCTCAGGGGGCAGCGGTGAAAAACTGTTTTTT,CASSYASGGSGEKLFF
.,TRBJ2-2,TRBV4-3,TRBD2,TGCGCCAGCAGCAACAGTCTAGCGGGAGATGTGACCGGGGAGCTGTTTTTT,CASSNSLAGDVTGELFF
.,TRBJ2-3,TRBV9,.,TGTGCCAGCAGCCTTCGCGGGGGCACAGATACGCAGTATTTT,CASSLRGGTDTQYF
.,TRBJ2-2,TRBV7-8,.,TGTGCTACCCGTGTCACATTTAACACCGGGGAGCTGTTTTTT,CATRVTFNTGELFF
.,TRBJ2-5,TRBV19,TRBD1,TGTGCCAGTAGTATAGGCAGGGGGCAGGAGACCCAGTACTTC,CASSIGRGQETQYF
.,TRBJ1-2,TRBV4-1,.,TGCGCCAGCAGCCAAGAAGTGGCAAACTATGGCTACACCTTC,CASSQEVANYGYTF
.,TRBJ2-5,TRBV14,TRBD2,TGTGCCAGCAGCCCTGAGACTAGCGGACAAGAGACCCAGTACTTC,CASSPETSGQETQYF
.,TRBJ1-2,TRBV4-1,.,TGCGCCAGCAGCCGCCTCCCGGGGGGAAACAACTATGGCTACACCTTC,CASSRLPGGNNYGYTF
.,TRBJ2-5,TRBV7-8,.,TGTGCCAGCACCAAAACCCGGGCTAGCCTGGAGACCCAGTACTTC,CASTKTRASLETQYF
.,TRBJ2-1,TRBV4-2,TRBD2,TGTGCCAGCAGCCAAGATCCCCCTAGACTAGCGGGAAGGGTAGGTGAGCAGTTCTTC,CASSQDPPRLAGRVGEQFF
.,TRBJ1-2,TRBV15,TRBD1,TGTGCCACCAGCAGAGGGGGGACAGCCATCGGCTACACCTTC,CATSRGGTAIGYTF
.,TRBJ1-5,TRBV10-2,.,TGCGCCAGCAGTGAGTCAGCCAGGGTGAACAATCAGCCCCAGCATTTT,CASSESARVNNQPQHF
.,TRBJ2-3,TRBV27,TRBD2,TGTGCCAGCACCCTACTAGCGGGGGGGCGAAATACGCAGTATTTT,CASTLLAGGRNTQYF
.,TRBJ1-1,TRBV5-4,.,TGTGCCAGCAGCTTGGAAGGGGCTGAAGCTTTCTTT,CASSLEGAEAFF
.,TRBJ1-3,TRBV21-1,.,TGTGCCAGCAGCAAACCCTTCCACAGGGCGGGAAACACCATATATTTT,CASSKPFHRAGNTIYF
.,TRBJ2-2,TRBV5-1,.,TGCGCCAGCAGCTTGTGGGCAGGGAACACCGGGGAGCTGTTTTTT,CASSLWAGNTGELFF
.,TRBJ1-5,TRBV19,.,TGTGCCAGTACCCTTCACGGCCTATCGGGTCAGCCCCAGCATTTT,CASTLHGLSGQPQHF
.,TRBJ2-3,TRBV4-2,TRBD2,TGTGCCAGCAGCCAAGGCGGGGGGGCCGGAGATACGCAGTATTTT,CASSQGGGAGDTQYF
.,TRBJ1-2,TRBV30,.,TGTGCCTGGAGTCCGGGGTGGGAGAACTATGGCTACACCTTC,CAWSPGWENYGYTF
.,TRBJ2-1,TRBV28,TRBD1,TGTGCCAGCAGCCCAACAGGGGAGCAGTCAATAAGTGAGCAGTTCTTC,CASSPTGEQSISEQFF
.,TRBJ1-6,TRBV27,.,TGTGCCACCAAGTACAGGGAAGGTTCACCCCTCCACTTT,CATKYREGSPLHF
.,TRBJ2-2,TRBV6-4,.,TGTGCCAGCAGTGATGAGGGCCAGACCGGGGAGCTGTTTTTT,CASSDEGQTGELFF
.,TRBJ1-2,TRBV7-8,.,TGTGCCAGCAGGCCCCCGCGCTCGGGGGGCTACACCTTC,CASRPPRSGGYTF
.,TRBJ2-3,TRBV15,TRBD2,TGTGCCACCAGCAGGGGACATAGCGGGAGGACAGATACGCAGTATTTT,CATSRGHSGRTDTQYF
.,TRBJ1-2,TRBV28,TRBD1,TGTGCCAGCAACAAATCGGGACAGGACTTCTATGGCTACACCTTC,CASNKSGQDFYGYTF
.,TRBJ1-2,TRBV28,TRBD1,TGTGCCAGCAGCGAGCTGGGACAGGGTATGTATGGCTACACCTTC,CASSELGQGMYGYTF
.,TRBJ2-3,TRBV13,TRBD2,TGTGCCAGCAGCCATACTAGCGGATATACGCAGTATTTT,CASSHTSGYTQYF
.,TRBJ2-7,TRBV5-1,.,TGCGCCAGCAGCGACCCAGGGTACGAGCAGTACTTC,CASSDPGYEQYF
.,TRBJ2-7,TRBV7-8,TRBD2,TGTGCCAGCAGCTCCCATGGACTAGCGGAGACCTACGAGCAGTACTTC,CASSSHGLAETYEQYF
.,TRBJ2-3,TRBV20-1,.,TGCAGTGCTAGATTCGCAGATACGCAGTATTTT,CSARFADTQYF
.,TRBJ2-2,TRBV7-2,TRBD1,TGTGCCAGCAGGGACAGGGTCGACACCGGGGAGCTGTTTTTT,CASRDRVDTGELFF